The 20 T cell receptor beta chains presented below share a single source sample, sequenced in a study of blood T cell repertoires in COVID-19. Produced via immunoSEQ multiplex PCR; TCRdb's table is partial and in-frame only. The sample has 100,000 to 150,000 clones, about 82% seen once. The specimen was peripheral blood. These receptors came from a human donor in a cohort sampled during active COVID-19.

The chain recombines TRBV11-3 with TRBJ2-2; 8 bases are shared with TRBD1. V lost 6 bases to trimming and J lost 6 bases; unmatched junction nucleotides: 3. The CDR3 totals 13 residues. Per the germline V gene, CDR1 is SGHNT and CDR2 is YENEEA. The CDR3 DNA reads as TGTGCCAGCAGGGGGGACAGGTCCGGGGAGCTGTTTTTT. This sequence encodes CASRGDRSGELFF.

The chain links TRBV9 to TRBJ1-1, with no clear D. V gave up 2 bases and J gave up 0 bases, with 8 bases separating them. The CDR3 length is 14 residues. CDR1 and CDR2 from the germline V gene are SGDLS and YYNGEE. As DNA, the CDR3 is TGTGCCAGCAGCGTCGGGAATTTGAACACTGAAGCTTTCTTT. This codes for CASSVGNLNTEAFF.

The table lists this clone with a count of one. V and J are TRBV4-3 and TRBJ2-7, with D unresolved. Germline CDR1 and CDR2: LGHNA and YSLEER. V lost 0 bases and J 1 base, leaving 13 bases between the germline ends. This CDR3 comprises 16 residues. CDR3 region: CASSQEVPSRSYEQYF. In DNA form, the CDR3 reads TGCGCCAGCAGCCAAGAGGTACCCTCACGGTCCTACGAGCAGTACTTC.

The V call is TRBV27, the J call TRBJ2-1; TRBD2 might be the D (5 bases). Germline V gives CDR1 MNHEY, CDR2 SMNVEV (reference sequence). V lost 1 base, J lost 2 bases, and 18 bases lay in between. The CDR3 length is 18 residues. The CDR3 coding sequence is TGTGCCAGCAGTTTATGGGCGTCGGGGAGAAGGGCCTACAATGAGCAGTTCTTC. It specifies CASSLWASGRRAYNEQFF.

The chain joins TRBV7-2 to TRBJ2-5; D possibly corresponds to TRBD1 (6 bases). The CDR3 sequence is 14 residues long. The germline V gene encodes CDR1 SGHTA and CDR2 FQGNSA. V lost 0 bases, J lost 3 bases, and 8 bases lay in between. The CDR3 sequence is CASSLAGAKETQYF. As DNA, the CDR3 is TGTGCCAGCAGCTTAGCGGGGGCCAAAGAGACCCAGTACTTC.

The gene calls are TRBV5-1 and TRBJ1-1; no clear D gene. The CDR3 has 14 residues. Per germline, CDR1 SGHRS and CDR2 YFSETQ. V lost 4 bases and J 4 bases, leaving 14 bases between the germline ends. CDR3 coding DNA: TGCGCCAGCAGCGGCGGTGGGAGGGCCACTGAAGCTTTCTTT. Protein product: CASSGGGRATEAFF.

The rearrangement joins TRBV10-1 to TRBJ2-4; 14 bases fit TRBD2. The V gene's germline CDR1 is WNHNN and CDR2 SYGVQD (reference sequence). The CDR3 spans 20 residues. After removal of 2 bases from V and 0 bases from J, the junction contained 9 bases not matched to a gene. In DNA, the CDR3 is TGCGCCAGCAGTGAGAGGAGGGGACTAGCGGGAGCGGGAGCCAAAAACATTCAGTACTTC. The encoded protein is CASSERRGLAGAGAKNIQYF.

This chain joins TRBV12-3 or TRBV12-4 and TRBJ1-5; TRBD1 matches 7 bases. Trimming cost V 6 bases and J 4 bases; bases outside gene matches: 3. The CDR3 has 13 amino acids. CDR3 coding DNA: TGTGCCAGCAGACCGGGACAGAATCAGCCCCAGCATTTT. Amino acids: CASRPGQNQPQHF.

V gene TRBV5-6 combines with J gene TRBJ1-3; D may be TRBD1 (6 bases). Trimming removed 4 bases at V and 6 bases at J, with 14 bases between. CDR1 and CDR2 (germline): SGHDT, YYEEEE. This CDR3 has 14 amino acids. The CDR3 region has the DNA TGTGCCAGCAGCCGAGTCACAGGGTTAAACACCATATATTTT. Translating gives CASSRVTGLNTIYF.

This clone was picked up one time. The chain joins TRBV6-6 to TRBJ1-1; 9 bases are a match to TRBD1. The CDR3 loop spans 15 amino acids. CDR1 is MNHNY, CDR2 SVGAGI, per germline (reference sequence). The junction had 5 bases not matched to a gene; V was cut back by 5 bases and J by 1 base. For the CDR3, the DNA is TGTGCCAGCAGTGGTGGGGACAGGGCGAACACTGAAGCTTTCTTT. Its translation: CASSGGDRANTEAFF.

The chain combines TRBV28 with TRBJ1-2; 9 bases line up with TRBD1. There are 18 residues in the CDR3. The germline gives CDR1 MDHEN, CDR2 SYDVKM. The ends lost 6 bases at V and 3 bases at J; junction bases unmatched: 17. The CDR3 loop is CASRQPGTGRPRDYGYTF. The CDR3 DNA reads as TGTGCCAGCAGACAACCCGGGACAGGGAGGCCCCGTGACTATGGCTACACCTTC.

This rearrangement joins TRBV28 to TRBJ2-7; D gene uncertain. CDR3 size: 12 residues. The V end lost 3 bases, the J end lost 12 bases, and 15 bases lay between the germline ends. Germline assignment: CDR1 MDHEN and CDR2 SYDVKM. The CDR3 sequence: CASSLVARPWYF. DNA for the CDR3: TGTGCCAGCAGTTTGGTGGCTCGTCCGTGGTACTTC.

The rearrangement joins TRBV2 to TRBJ1-4; 8 positions agree with TRBD1. The CDR3 is 15 residues long. Germline V CDR1 and CDR2: SNHLY, FYNNEI. Trimming took 1 base from V and 10 from J; bases not matched to a gene: 8. The CDR3 loop is CASSEVATGVRKLFF. The CDR3 DNA reads as TGTGCCAGCAGTGAAGTGGCGACAGGGGTTAGAAAACTGTTTTTT. Full variable domain (missing parts from reference TRBV2 and TRBJ1-4): EPEVTQTPSHQVTQMGQEVILRCVPISNHLYFYWYRQILGQKVEFLVSFYNNEISEKSEIFDDQFSVERPDGSNFTLKIRSTKLEDSAMYFCASSEVATGVRKLFFGSGTQLSVL.

The J gene is TRBJ2-4, the V gene TRBV12-3 or TRBV12-4, with 9 bases identical to TRBD1. Unmatched junction bases numbered 1, after V lost 6 bases and J lost 4 bases. There are 13 residues in the CDR3. The chain's CDR3 is CASRGTGKNIQYF. As DNA, the CDR3 is TGTGCCAGCAGGGGGACAGGGAAAAACATTCAGTACTTC.

The chain couples TRBV5-6 to TRBJ2-7, with unresolved D. Germline CDR1 SGHDT, CDR2 YYEEEE. The length of the CDR3 is 16 residues. The ends were cut back, 3 bases at V and 5 bases at J, with 21 bases in the middle. CDR3 sequence (DNA): TGTGCCAGCAGCTCCCCCCCCGGGTCTACCAAAGACGAGCAGTACTTC. It encodes CASSSPPGSTKDEQYF.

This clone came up once. The V and J genes are TRBV5-1 and TRBJ2-3; perhaps TRBD2 as D (6 bases). V shed 0 bases and J shed 0 bases, with 11 bases lying between them. Germline V CDR1 and CDR2: SGHRS, YFSETQ. The CDR3 length is 16 residues. The CDR3, as DNA: TGCGCCAGCAGCTTGGCCTGGGGGGTCAGCACAGATACGCAGTATTTT. Its protein product is CASSLAWGVSTDTQYF.

The chain is built from TRBV27 and TRBJ2-2; 7 bases are a match to TRBD2. The CDR3 spans 18 residues. V gave up 5 bases and J gave up 5 bases; unmatched junction bases: 17. The germline CDR1 and CDR2 sequences are MNHEY and SMNVEV (reference sequence). CDR3 sequence: CASSLETRAGTGTGELFF. CDR3 DNA sequence: TGTGCCAGCAGTCTAGAGACTAGAGCGGGGACGGGAACCGGGGAGCTGTTTTTT.

The chain links TRBV4-3 to TRBJ2-1, with 7 positions matching TRBD1. Germline CDR1 and CDR2: LGHNA and YSLEER. V shed 0 bases and J 2 bases; nucleotides not matched to a gene: 4. The length of the CDR3 is 16 residues. The CDR3 loop reads CASSQDGTETYNEQFF. The CDR3 nucleotides are TGCGCCAGCAGCCAAGATGGGACAGAAACCTACAATGAGCAGTTCTTC.

This clone was observed a handful of times. V usage is TRBV4-3 and J usage is TRBJ2-7; 7 bases align to TRBD1. Germline assignment: CDR1 LGHNA and CDR2 YSLEER. Trimming at V came to 0 bases and at J to 3 bases, leaving 11 bases not matched to a gene. The CDR3 has 17 residues. The CDR3 coding sequence is TGCGCCAGCAGCCAAGATCTGGCAGGGGGAATTGACTACGAGCAGTACTTC. The encoded protein is CASSQDLAGGIDYEQYF.

V and J are TRBV7-9 and TRBJ2-3, with 7 nucleotides matching TRBD2. The CDR3 length is 16 residues. Germline-derived CDR1 and CDR2 are SEHNR and FQNEAQ (reference sequence). The trim removed 5 bases at V and 1 base at J, leaving 9 bases unmatched. The CDR3 region is CASSRREGARTDTQYF. The CDR3 nucleotides read TGTGCCAGCAGCCGCAGGGAGGGAGCGCGCACAGATACGCAGTATTTT.